These T cell receptor beta chains were read from a single sample in a study of shared clonotypes between healthy human individuals. Data came from immunoSEQ multiplex PCR; TCRdb stores just in-frame clones and leaves some out. The sample yields more than 550,000 clones, roughly 91% seen once. The specimen was memory CD8+ T cells from PBMCs. These receptor sequences come from a young man in good health. Some clones in this sample may be carry-over from other donors' samples. Both conserved end residues are part of each CDR3. D genes are given only for firm matches.

D gene: -; V gene: TRBV7-8; CDR3 protein: CASSFTASNQPQHF
D gene: -; V gene: TRBV28; CDR3 protein: CASSFPSPTYNEQFF
D gene: -; V gene: TRBV11-2; CDR3 protein: CASSFYRVPYEQYF
D gene: -; V gene: TRBV30; CDR3 protein: CAWKRRLFWGYTF
D gene: -; V gene: TRBV9; CDR3 protein: CASSVEAQRDEQYF
D gene: TRBD1; V gene: TRBV28; CDR3 protein: CATQLGQLTEAFF
D gene: -; V gene: TRBV6-5; CDR3 protein: CASSWDLSSYEQYF
D gene: -; V gene: TRBV5-1; CDR3 protein: CASSFTALDGYTF
D gene: TRBD2; V gene: TRBV7-2; CDR3 protein: CASRLWGAGGRSSYEQYF
D gene: -; V gene: TRBV5-1; CDR3 protein: CASSLNFQGYSYNEQFF
D gene: -; V gene: TRBV9; CDR3 protein: CASSVGNNQPQHF
D gene: -; V gene: TRBV7-6; CDR3 protein: CASSGTRYNEQFF
D gene: -; V gene: TRBV11-2; CDR3 protein: CASSRGANEQFF
D gene: -; V gene: TRBV7-3; CDR3 protein: CASSITMPGVKNEQYF
D gene: -; V gene: TRBV7-2; CDR3 protein: CASSSLYEQFF
D gene: -; V gene: TRBV28; CDR3 protein: CASSTTSNEQYF
D gene: TRBD2; V gene: TRBV4-2; CDR3 protein: CASSQGTSGGLGQYF
D gene: -; V gene: TRBV29-1; CDR3 protein: CSATWGGAGGGYTF
D gene: TRBD2; V gene: TRBV29-1; CDR3 protein: CSGGGPLGNEQFF
D gene: TRBD1; V gene: TRBV28; CDR3 protein: CASSFPDRAYGYTF
D gene: -; V gene: TRBV5-1; CDR3 protein: CASSLLGWNTEAFF
D gene: TRBD1; V gene: TRBV29-1; CDR3 protein: CSVNDREPNEKLFF
D gene: TRBD2; V gene: TRBV5-1; CDR3 protein: CASSYDGLAGGDTQYF
D gene: TRBD2; V gene: TRBV28; CDR3 protein: CASSLRDYTLAKNIQYF